The clone carrying this T cell receptor beta chain was recorded a few times. Antigen: not known. This sample was taken from a study of T cells after yellow fever vaccination. Study-level points and caveats: When the response was secondary, it was weaker but reached its peak faster, day 5 versus 15.

TCRdb processed the 5' RACE reads anew with MiXCR; each CDR3 protein has one entry. In the table there are around 330,000 distinct CDR3 sequences, roughly 3.5% of which are singletons. The ends lost 5 bases at V and 4 bases at J; junction bases unmatched: 4. The CDR3 has 13 amino acids. Germline values: CDR1 MGHDK, CDR2 SYGVNS. The chain combines TRBV25-1 with TRBJ1-1; 7 bases fit TRBD1. The material sequenced was PBMCs, taken on the day of the yellow fever booster vaccination. This clonotype originated in a man aged 18 to 30 who received the YFV17D yellow fever vaccine. The CDR3 is CASSQRDSTEAFF. The CDR3 coding sequence is TGTGCCAGCAGTCAGCGGGACAGCACTGAAGCTTTCTTT. The entire variable domain, with the rest obtained from reference TRBV25-1 and TRBJ1-1, is as follows: EADIYQTPRYLVIGTGKKITLECSQTMGHDKMYWYQQDPGMELHLIHYSYGVNSTEKGDLSSESTVSRIRTEHFPLTLESARPSHTSQYLCASSQRDSTEAFFGQGTRLTVV.